This T cell receptor (beta chain) emerged from a study of T cells in women clearing cervical HPV infection. On the study more broadly: For cases, blood was sampled a median 149 days after lesion detection, interquartile range about 90 to 200 days.

Only in-frame clones appear in the TCRdb table, and some are missing; sequencing was by immunoSEQ multiplex PCR. In all, the sample yields some 28,000 clones. Comment on this clone: The read ends 3 residues before the CDR3 terminus; that terminus is restored from the germline J gene.

Germline V gives CDR1 DFQATT, CDR2 SNEGSKA (reference sequence). After removal of 4 bases from V and 6 bases from J, the junction contained 24 bases not matched to a gene. This CDR3 region has 18 residues. This clonotype was obtained from a woman between 18 and 69 years old with a cervical HPV16 infection that either progressed to CIN3+ or cleared (not recorded which). The chain joins TRBV20-1 to TRBJ2-7; 7 nucleotides match TRBD2. Sequencing was carried out using blood buffy coat. CDR3 bases read: TGCAGTGCTACGGCGGGCTTCCCGAGGCTAGCGGATTCTAGCGAG. It translates to CSATAGFPRLADSSE. The full CDR3 protein reads CSATAGFPRLADSSEQYF.